These 17 T cell receptor beta chains share one sample of origin, sequenced in a study of cytomegalovirus exposure and HLA in healthy donors. The PCR was carried out with 60 Vbeta primers and 13 Jbeta primers. The protocol was immunoSEQ multiplex PCR, while the TCRdb copy is restricted to in-frame clones and leaves out a portion. The sample includes 150,000 to 200,000 clones, roughly a tenth of them seen just once. Sequenced input: PBMCs. The receptors were sampled from a woman aged 25 to 45 in good health and CMV-seropositive.

The chain employs TRBV19 and TRBJ2-5, with a possible D match to TRBD2 (7 bases). The J call is doubtful: the DNA matches TRBJ2-7 better. Germline lookup yields CDR1 LNHDA and CDR2 SQIVND (reference sequence). The CDR3 has 15 amino acids. This CDR3 reads CASSIGGLSSYEQYF. Written as DNA, the CDR3 is TGTGCCAGTAGTATCGGGGGGCTATCCTCCTACGAGCAGTACTTC.

This clone was seen a single time. This CDR3 reads CASSPLRGSTDTQYF. The DNA of the CDR3 is TGTGCCAGCAGTCCTCTGCGGGGTAGCACAGATACGCAGTATTTT. This chain uses TRBV27 with TRBJ2-3; the D gene is possibly TRBD2 (6 bases). CDR3 length equals 15 residues. V shed 5 bases and J shed 0 bases, with 12 bases lying between them. Germline CDR1 MNHEY, CDR2 SMNVEV (reference sequence).

In its sample, this clone was seen a few times. The chain employs TRBV2 and TRBJ2-1, with TRBD2 matching over 9 bases. CDR1 and CDR2 from the germline V gene are SNHLY and FYNNEI. The J segment lost 6 bases and the V segment lost 5 bases, leaving 8 bases of the junction unmatched. The CDR3 extends over 15 amino acids. In DNA form, the CDR3 reads TGTGCCAGCAGTAGGAATCTAGCGGGGATCAATGAGCAGTTCTTC. Translating it yields CASSRNLAGINEQFF.

V and J are TRBV2 and TRBJ2-1; 7 bases are shared with TRBD1. Losses at the gene ends were 5 bases for V and 8 bases for J; bases not matched to a gene: 6. The CDR3 is 13 residues long. Germline V gene sequence: CDR1 SNHLY, CDR2 FYNNEI. Here the CDR3 reads CASSRDRVYEQFF. The CDR3 DNA is TGTGCCAGCAGTCGCGACAGGGTATATGAGCAGTTCTTC.

This chain links TRBV2 with TRBJ2-2; TRBD2 aligns across 10 bases. CDR1 SNHLY and CDR2 FYNNEI come from the germline V gene. V dropped 7 bases and J dropped 1; count of bases not matched to a gene: 21. The CDR3 totals 21 residues. The CDR3 sequence: CASTGAWRLAGDGRNTGELFF. In nucleotides, the CDR3 is TGTGCCAGCACTGGGGCATGGCGGCTAGCGGGAGACGGGAGGAACACCGGGGAGCTGTTTTTT.

This clone was counted between two and nine times. The CDR3 reads CASSSRAVGGEQYF. CDR3 nucleotides: TGTGCCAGCAGTTCCCGCGCCGTCGGGGGGGAGCAGTACTTC. The chain carries TRBV6-5 and TRBJ2-7, with TRBD2 identical over 7 bases. CDR3 length: 14 amino acids. From germline, CDR1 is MNHEY and CDR2 SVGAGI. The ends lost 4 bases at V and 7 bases at J; junction bases unmatched: 10.

CDR3 in DNA: TGCGCCAGCAGCTACCCGGACAGGGGTACCTACGAGCAGTACTTC. Its protein product is CASSYPDRGTYEQYF. The rearrangement uses TRBV5-1 and TRBJ2-5; 9 bases map to TRBD1. Matching the DNA end better, TRBJ2-7 makes the J call doubtful. This CDR3 contains 15 residues. Germline values: CDR1 SGHRS, CDR2 YFSETQ.

This chain uses TRBV18 with TRBJ2-3; 9 bases fit TRBD2. The germline gives CDR1 KGHSH, CDR2 LQKENI. This CDR3 has 16 residues. V dropped 3 bases and J dropped 3; count of bases not matched to a gene: 7. This CDR3 is CASSPRLAVLTDTQYF. As DNA, the CDR3 is TGTGCCAGCTCACCGAGACTAGCGGTCTTGACAGATACGCAGTATTTT.

The chain carries TRBV15 and TRBJ1-5; D not resolved. The CDR3 has 14 residues. V lost 5 bases to trimming and J lost 5 bases, with 13 bases between them. CDR1 and CDR2 from the germline V gene are LNHNV and YYDKDF (reference sequence). CDR3 in amino acids: CATSPMQPDQPQHF. As DNA, the CDR3 is TGTGCCACCAGCCCCATGCAACCGGATCAGCCCCAGCATTTT.

A few counts support this clone. The chain combines TRBV5-1 with TRBJ2-1; tentatively, D is TRBD1 (6 bases). Trimming left V 3 bases short and J 9 bases short, with 10 bases between. The CDR3 length is 12 residues. Germline CDR1 and CDR2: SGHRS and YFSETQ. Here the CDR3 DNA reads TGCGCCAGCAGCTCACTAGGGGGTGAGCAGTTCTTC. Translating gives CASSSLGGEQFF.

The chain carries TRBV29-1 and TRBJ2-1; 8 positions match TRBD1. The germline CDR1 and CDR2 sequences are SQVTM and ANQGSEA. CDR3 length: 12 amino acids. V shed 5 bases and J 9 bases; nucleotides not matched to a gene: 6. Written as DNA, the CDR3 is TGCAGCGTTCCAGGACAGGGAACTGAGCAGTTCTTC. Amino acids: CSVPGQGTEQFF.

The V and J genes are TRBV30 and TRBJ1-6; D unresolved. Looked up from germline, CDR1 is GTSNPN and CDR2 is SVGIG (reference sequence). The CDR3 extends over 16 amino acids. V lost 3 bases, J lost 5 bases, and 17 bases lay in between. This chain's CDR3 is CAWRTEGGWNNSPLHF. The CDR3 nucleotides are TGTGCCTGGAGGACGGAAGGAGGTTGGAATAATTCACCCCTCCACTTT.

The J gene is TRBJ2-2, the V gene TRBV9; 10 bases map to TRBD2. The CDR3 has 16 amino acids. Germline trimming cut 0 bases from V and 5 bases from J; bases unmatched to any gene: 4. Germline V CDR1 and CDR2: SGDLS, YYNGEE. CDR3 residues: CASSVVPSGSTGELFF. The DNA for the CDR3 is TGTGCCAGCAGCGTAGTACCTAGCGGGAGTACCGGGGAGCTGTTTTTT.

This clone was found a few times. V and J are TRBV6-5 and TRBJ1-2, with TRBD1 matching 8 bases. Germline V gene lookup returns CDR1 MNHEY and CDR2 SVGAGI. V gave up 6 bases and J gave up 4 bases; unmatched junction bases: 10. This CDR3 contains 15 residues. DNA for the CDR3: TGTGCCAGCAGCCCACAGGGGGGTCAGGCCTATGGCTACACCTTC. As protein: CASSPQGGQAYGYTF.

This clone was detected a few times. V is TRBV19 and J is TRBJ2-7; 8 bases align to TRBD1. CDR1 is LNHDA and CDR2 is SQIVND in the germline V gene (reference sequence). CDR3 size: 15 residues. With V trimmed by 0 bases and J by 2 bases, 3 bases remained unmatched. CDR3 protein: CASSIELTGAYEQYF. CDR3 DNA sequence: TGTGCCAGTAGTATAGAGCTGACAGGGGCCTACGAGCAGTACTTC. The full variable domain, in which reference TRBV19 and TRBJ2-7 provide the parts outside the CDR3, is DGGITQSPKYLFRKEGQNVTLSCEQNLNHDAMYWYRQDPGQGLRLIYYSQIVNDFQKGDIAEGYSVSREKKESFPLTVTSAQKNPTAFYLCASSIELTGAYEQYFGPGTRLTVT.

This clone was seen a few times. The CDR3 DNA reads as TGTGCCAGCACTAGTCTGTTCTCTGGGGCCAACGTCCTGACTTTC. It codes for CASTSLFSGANVLTF. J is TRBJ2-6 and V is TRBV2; D gene unclear. The CDR3 totals 15 residues. Between the trimmed V and J ends, which lost 7 bases and 0 bases, there was a span of 10 bases. Germline V gene lookup returns CDR1 SNHLY and CDR2 FYNNEI.

This clone was seen only a few times. The J gene is TRBJ2-5, the V gene TRBV29-1; TRBD2 is a possible D gene (5 bases). V gave up 3 bases and J gave up 7 bases, with 12 bases separating them. CDR1 SQVTM and CDR2 ANQGSEA come from the germline V gene. The CDR3 length is 12 residues. For the CDR3, the DNA is TGCAGCGTTGAGCCGGGGTTCGGGACCCAGTACTTC. As protein: CSVEPGFGTQYF.